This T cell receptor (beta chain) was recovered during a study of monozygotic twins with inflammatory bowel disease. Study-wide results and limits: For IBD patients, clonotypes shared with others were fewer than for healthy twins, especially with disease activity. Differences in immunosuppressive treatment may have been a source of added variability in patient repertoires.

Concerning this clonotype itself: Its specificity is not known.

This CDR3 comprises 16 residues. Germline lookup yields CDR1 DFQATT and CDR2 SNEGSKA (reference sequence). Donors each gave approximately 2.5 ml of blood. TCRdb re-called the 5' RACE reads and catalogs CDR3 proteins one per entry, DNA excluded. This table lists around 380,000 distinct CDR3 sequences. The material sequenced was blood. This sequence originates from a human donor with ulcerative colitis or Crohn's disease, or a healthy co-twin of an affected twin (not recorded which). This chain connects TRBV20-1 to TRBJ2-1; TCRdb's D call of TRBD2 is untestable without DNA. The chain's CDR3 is CSASPRLAGGVNEQFF.